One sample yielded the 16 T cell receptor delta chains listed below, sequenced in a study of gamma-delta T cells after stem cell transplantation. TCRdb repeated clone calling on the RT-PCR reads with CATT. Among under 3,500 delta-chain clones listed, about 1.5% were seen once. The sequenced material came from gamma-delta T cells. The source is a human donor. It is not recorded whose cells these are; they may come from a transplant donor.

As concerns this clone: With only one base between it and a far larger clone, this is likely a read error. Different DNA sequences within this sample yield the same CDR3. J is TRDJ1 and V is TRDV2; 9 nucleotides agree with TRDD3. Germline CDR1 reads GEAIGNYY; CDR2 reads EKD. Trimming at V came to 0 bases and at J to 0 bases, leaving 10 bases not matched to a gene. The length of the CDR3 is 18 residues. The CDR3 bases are TGTGCCTGTGACACCGTACTGGGGGACCCGACGTACACCGATAAACTCATCTTT. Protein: CACDTVLGDPTYTDKLIF.

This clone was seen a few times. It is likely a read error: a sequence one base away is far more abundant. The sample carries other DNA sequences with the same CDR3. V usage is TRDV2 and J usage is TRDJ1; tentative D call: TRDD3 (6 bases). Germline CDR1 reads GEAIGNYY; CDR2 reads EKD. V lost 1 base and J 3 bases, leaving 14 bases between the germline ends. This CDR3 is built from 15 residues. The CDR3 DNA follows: TGTGCCTGTGACACACTGGGAGGAGAGCCCGATAAACTCATCTTT. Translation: CACDTLGGEPDKLIF.

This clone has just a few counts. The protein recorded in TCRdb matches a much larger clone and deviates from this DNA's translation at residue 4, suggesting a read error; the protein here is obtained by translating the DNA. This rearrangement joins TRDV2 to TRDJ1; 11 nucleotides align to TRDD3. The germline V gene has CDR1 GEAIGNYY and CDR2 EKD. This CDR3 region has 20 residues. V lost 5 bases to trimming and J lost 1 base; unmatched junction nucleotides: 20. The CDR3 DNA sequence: TGTGCCTGTGGCCCCCTGCCTCCCGTACTGGGGGATAGCGGCACCGATAAACTCATCTTT. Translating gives CACGPLPPVLGDSGTDKLIF.

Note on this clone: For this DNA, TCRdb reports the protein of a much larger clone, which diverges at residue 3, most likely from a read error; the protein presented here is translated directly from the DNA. CDR3 bases: TGTGCCCGTGACTTTGTAGGGGATGATAACACCGATAAACTCATCTTT. Protein: CARDFVGDDNTDKLIF. J is TRDJ1 and V is TRDV2; tentative D call: TRDD3 (6 bases). Germline values: CDR1 GEAIGNYY, CDR2 EKD. The CDR3 has 16 amino acids.

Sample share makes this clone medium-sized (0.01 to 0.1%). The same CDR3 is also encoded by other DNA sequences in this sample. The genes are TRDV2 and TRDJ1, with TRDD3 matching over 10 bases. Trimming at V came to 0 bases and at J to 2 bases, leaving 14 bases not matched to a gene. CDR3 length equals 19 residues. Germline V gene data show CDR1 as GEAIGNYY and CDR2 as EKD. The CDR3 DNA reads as TGTGCCTGTGACACCGTCCATCGTCTGGGGGATATTGTAACCGATAAACTCATCTTT. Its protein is CACDTVHRLGDIVTDKLIF.

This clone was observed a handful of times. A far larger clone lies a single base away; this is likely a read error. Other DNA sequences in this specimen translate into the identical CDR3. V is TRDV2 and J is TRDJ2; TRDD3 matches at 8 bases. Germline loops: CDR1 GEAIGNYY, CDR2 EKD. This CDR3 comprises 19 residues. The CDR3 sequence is CACDTVLWGTENRTAQLFF. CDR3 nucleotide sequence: TGTGCCTGTGACACCGTACTCTGGGGGACCGAAAACAGGACAGCACAGCTCTTCTTT.

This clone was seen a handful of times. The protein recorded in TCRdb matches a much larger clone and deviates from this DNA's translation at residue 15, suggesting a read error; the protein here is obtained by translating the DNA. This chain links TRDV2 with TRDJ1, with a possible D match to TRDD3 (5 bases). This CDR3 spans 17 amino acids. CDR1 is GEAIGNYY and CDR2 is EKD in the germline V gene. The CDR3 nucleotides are TGTGCCTGTGACACCGTTGGGGTCGGATTATACACCGATAAACCCATCTTT. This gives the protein CACDTVGVGLYTDKPIF.

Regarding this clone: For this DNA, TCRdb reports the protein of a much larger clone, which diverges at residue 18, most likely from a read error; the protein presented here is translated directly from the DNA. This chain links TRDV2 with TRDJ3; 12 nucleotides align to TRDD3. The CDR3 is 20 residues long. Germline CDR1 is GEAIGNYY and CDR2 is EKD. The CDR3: CACDTTGGYSSSWDTRQIFF. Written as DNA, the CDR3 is TGTGCCTGTGACACGACTGGGGGATACTCGAGCTCCTGGGACACCCGACAGATATTTTTC.

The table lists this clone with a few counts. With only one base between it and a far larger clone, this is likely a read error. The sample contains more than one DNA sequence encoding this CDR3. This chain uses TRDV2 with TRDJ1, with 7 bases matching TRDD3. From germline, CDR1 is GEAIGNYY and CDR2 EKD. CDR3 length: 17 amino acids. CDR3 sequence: CACDTLVGGQYTDKLIF. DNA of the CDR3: TGTGCCTGCGACACTCTCGTTGGGGGACAATACACCGATAAACTCATCTTT.

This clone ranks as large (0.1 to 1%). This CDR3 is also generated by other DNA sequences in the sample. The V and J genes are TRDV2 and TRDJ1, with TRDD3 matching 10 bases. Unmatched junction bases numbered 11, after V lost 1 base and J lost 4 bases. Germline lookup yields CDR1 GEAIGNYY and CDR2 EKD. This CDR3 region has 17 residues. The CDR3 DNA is TGTGCCTGTGACACGGTTGAAGGGGGATACGCGGTCGATAAACTCATCTTT. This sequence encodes CACDTVEGGYAVDKLIF.

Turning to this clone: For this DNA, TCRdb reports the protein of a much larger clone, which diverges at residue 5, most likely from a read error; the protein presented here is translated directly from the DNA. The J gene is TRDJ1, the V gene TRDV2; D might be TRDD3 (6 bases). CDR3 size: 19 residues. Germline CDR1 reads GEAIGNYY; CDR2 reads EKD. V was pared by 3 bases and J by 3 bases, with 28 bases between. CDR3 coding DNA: TGTGCCTGTGACGCTCTGCTTCCAACCCGGGGATCTCGTCCCGATAAACTCATCTTT. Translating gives CACDALLPTRGSRPDKLIF.

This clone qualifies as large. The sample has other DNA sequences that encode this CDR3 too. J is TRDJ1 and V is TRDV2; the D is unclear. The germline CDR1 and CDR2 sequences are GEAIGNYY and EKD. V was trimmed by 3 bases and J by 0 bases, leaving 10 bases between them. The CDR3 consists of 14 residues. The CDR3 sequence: CACDPLGYTDKLIF. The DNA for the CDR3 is TGTGCCTGTGACCCTCTAGGTTACACCGATAAACTCATCTTT.

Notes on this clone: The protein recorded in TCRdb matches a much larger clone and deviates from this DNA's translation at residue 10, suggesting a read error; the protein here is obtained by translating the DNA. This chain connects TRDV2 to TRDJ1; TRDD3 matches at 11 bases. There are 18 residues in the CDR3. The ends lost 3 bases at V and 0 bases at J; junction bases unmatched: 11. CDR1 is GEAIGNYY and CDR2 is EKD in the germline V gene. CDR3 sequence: CACDAVLGDMRDTDKLIF. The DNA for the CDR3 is TGTGCCTGTGACGCCGTACTGGGGGATATGCGGGACACCGATAAACTCATCTTT.

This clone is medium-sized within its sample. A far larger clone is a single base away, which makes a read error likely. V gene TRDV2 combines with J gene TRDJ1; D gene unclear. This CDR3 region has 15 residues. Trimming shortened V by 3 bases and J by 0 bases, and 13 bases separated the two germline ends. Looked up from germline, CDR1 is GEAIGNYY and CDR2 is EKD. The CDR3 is CACDALSGYTDKLIF. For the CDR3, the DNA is TGTGCCTGTGACGCCCTATCCGGTTACACCGATAAACTCATCTTT.

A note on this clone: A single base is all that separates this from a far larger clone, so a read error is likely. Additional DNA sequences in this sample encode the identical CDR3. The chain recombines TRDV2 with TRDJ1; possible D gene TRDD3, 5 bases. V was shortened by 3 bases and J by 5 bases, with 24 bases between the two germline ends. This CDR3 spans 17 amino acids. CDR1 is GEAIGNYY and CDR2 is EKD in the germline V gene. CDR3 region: CACDEVYSGRLTDKLIF. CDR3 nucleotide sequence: TGTGCCTGTGACGAAGTATATTCTGGGCGATTAACTGATAAACTCATCTTT.

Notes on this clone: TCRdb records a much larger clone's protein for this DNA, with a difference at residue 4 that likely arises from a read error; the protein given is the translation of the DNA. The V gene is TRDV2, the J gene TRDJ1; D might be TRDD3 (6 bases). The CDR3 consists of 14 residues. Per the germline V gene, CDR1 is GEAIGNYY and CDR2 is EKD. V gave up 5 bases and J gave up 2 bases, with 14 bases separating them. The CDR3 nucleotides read TGTGCCTGTGGCCTGACTGGGAGGACCGATAAACTCATCTTT. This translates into CACGLTGRTDKLIF.